These 6 T cell receptor beta chains originate from one sample sequenced in a study of T-cell reconstitution after alpha-beta-depleted transplantation in children. Unique molecular identifiers were used in preparing the TCRbeta library. MiXCR, applied by TCRdb to the PCR reads, yields one record per CDR3 protein. The sample records hundreds of thousands of distinct CDR3 sequences, around 25% being singletons. Sequenced here: PBMCs, mostly from graft donor cells, sampled 360 days after TCRalphabeta/CD19-depleted stem cell transplant. Receptors originate from a female patient aged 2-9 years who had a stem cell transplant for congenital amegakaryocytic thrombocytopenia, so the T cells may come from the graft donor.

The chain recombines TRBV2 with TRBJ1-4, with a weak D call TRBD1 (6 bases). V was pared by 4 bases and J by 8 bases, with 11 bases between. CDR3 length: 13 amino acids. Germline CDR1 is SNHLY and CDR2 is FYNNEI. The CDR3 region has the DNA TGTGCCAGCAGTGCAGGGGAATTCGAAAAACTGTTTTTT. Encoded protein: CASSAGEFEKLFF.

The table lists this clonotype with a few counts. The J gene is TRBJ2-7, the V gene TRBV20-1, with D uncertain. The CDR3 totals 12 residues. Germline values: CDR1 DFQATT, CDR2 SNEGSKA (reference sequence). V lost 0 bases and J 1 base, leaving 4 bases between the germline ends. CDR3 residues: CSAREASYEQYF. CDR3 sequence (DNA): TGCAGTGCTAGAGAGGCGTCCTACGAGCAGTACTTC.

This clonotype was seen only a few times. The V and J genes are TRBV28 and TRBJ2-5, with D maybe TRBD2 (6 bases). The CDR3 sequence is 15 residues long. Germline CDR1 is MDHEN and CDR2 is SYDVKM. V lost 1 base to trimming and J lost 2 bases, with 11 bases between them. The CDR3 sequence: CASSLLGGSQETQYF. CDR3 nucleotides: TGTGCCAGCAGTTTATTGGGGGGATCTCAAGAGACCCAGTACTTC.

DNA for the CDR3: TGTGCCAGCACCAGGAACTCTGGAAACACCATATATTTT. Encoded protein: CASTRNSGNTIYF. This chain connects TRBV28 to TRBJ1-3; D uncertain. Deletions cut 7 bases from V and 0 bases from J, with 7 bases between. This CDR3 spans 13 amino acids. Germline V gene lookup returns CDR1 MDHEN and CDR2 SYDVKM. The variable domain in full, completed from reference TRBV28 and TRBJ1-3, reads DVKVTQSSRYLVKRTGEKVFLECVQDMDHENMFWYRQDPGLGLRLIYFSYDVKMKEKGDIPEGYSVSREKKERFSLILESASTNQTSMYLCASTRNSGNTIYFGEGSWLTVV.

A few counts support this clonotype. This rearrangement joins TRBV5-1 to TRBJ2-1, with 14 bases matching TRBD2. This CDR3 has 16 residues. V lost 3 bases to trimming and J lost 9 bases; unmatched junction nucleotides: 8. Germline V gene sequence: CDR1 SGHRS, CDR2 YFSETQ. Here the CDR3 DNA reads TGCGCCAGCAGCTCGACGGGACTAGCGGGAGTGGTTGAGCAGTTCTTC. This encodes CASSSTGLAGVVEQFF.

This clonotype was observed a few times. CDR3 sequence: CSALLAEAFF. CDR3 nucleotide sequence: TGCAGTGCCCTCCTCGCTGAAGCTTTCTTT. The rearrangement joins TRBV20-1 to TRBJ1-1; D is undetermined. CDR1 is DFQATT, CDR2 SNEGSKA, per germline (reference sequence). Trimming cost V 6 bases and J 6 bases, with 8 bases left between them. The CDR3 runs to 10 residues.